These 2 T cell receptor beta chains share one sample of origin, sequenced in a study of STAT5B mutations in CD4+ large granular lymphocyte leukemia. Using immunoSEQ multiplex PCR, the repertoire was profiled, and TCRdb retains in-frame clones only, with some absent. The data contain tens of thousands of clones, about 80% of them singletons. The sample taken for sequencing was CD4+ T cells from blood buffy coats. The receptors originated from a human donor in good health.

The rearrangement joins TRBV6-1 to TRBJ1-1; possibly TRBD1 for D (5 bases). The germline V and J ends were trimmed by 7 bases and 3 bases, with 18 bases remaining between them. The CDR3 is made up of 15 amino acids. The germline CDR1 and CDR2 sequences are MNHNS and SASEGT. In DNA form, the CDR3 reads TGTGCCAGCACCAGAACGGCATGGGGGGACACTGAAGCTTTCTTT. Translating gives CASTRTAWGDTEAFF.

J is TRBJ1-4 and V is TRBV7-8; a possible D gene is TRBD1 (6 bases). CDR1 SGHVS and CDR2 FQNEAQ come from the germline V gene. The CDR3 totals 14 residues. Trimming removed 8 bases at V and 8 bases at J, with 18 bases between. CDR3 in amino acids: CASGKTGSGEKLFF. The DNA for the CDR3 is TGTGCCAGCGGAAAGACAGGATCTGGGGAAAAACTGTTTTTT.